Below, 21 T cell receptor beta chains from the same sample are listed, as sequenced in a study of blood T cell repertoires in COVID-19. The repertoire was sequenced with immunoSEQ multiplex PCR; TCRdb's copy has only in-frame clones and lacks some. The sample lists roughly 120,000 clones, roughly 85% occurring once. The sequenced material came from peripheral blood. These receptors were collected from a man aged 25-40 years with acute or convalescent COVID-19.

The chain links TRBV5-1 to TRBJ2-3; 8 nucleotides align to TRBD2. The CDR3 sequence is 15 residues long. J was trimmed by 3 bases and V by 2 bases; bases with no gene match: 5. CDR1 is SGHRS and CDR2 is YFSETQ in the germline V gene. The DNA of the CDR3 is TGCGCCAGCAGCTTCGGGAGGGCCGGTACAGATACGCAGTATTTT. Translating gives CASSFGRAGTDTQYF. The whole variable domain, filled in from reference TRBV5-1 and TRBJ2-3, reads KAGVTQTPRYLIKTRGQQVTLSCSPISGHRSVSWYQQTPGQGLQFLFEYFSETQRNKGNFPGRFSGRQFSNSRSEMNVSTLELGDSALYLCASSFGRAGTDTQYFGPGTRLTVL.

V gene TRBV3-1 (or the pseudogene TRBV3-2) combines with J gene TRBJ1-2; no clear D gene. The length of the CDR3 is 15 residues. Germline-derived CDR1 and CDR2 are LGHDT and YNNKEL (reference sequence). The ends were cut back, 4 bases at V and 0 bases at J, with 12 bases in the middle. The chain's CDR3 is CASSPYQASNYGYTF. As DNA, the CDR3 is TGTGCCAGCAGCCCCTACCAAGCATCTAACTATGGCTACACCTTC.

The chain combines TRBV7-9 with TRBJ2-1; 8 bases fit TRBD2. The ends lost 3 bases at V and 6 bases at J; junction bases unmatched: 4. CDR1 SEHNR and CDR2 FQNEAQ come from the germline V gene (reference sequence). The CDR3 length is 14 residues. The CDR3 bases are TGTGCCAGCAGCTTTGCGGGAGGAAGCAATGAGCAGTTCTTC. Translating gives CASSFAGGSNEQFF. Full variable domain (rest looked up from reference TRBV7-9 and TRBJ2-1): DTGVSQNPRHKITKRGQNVTFRCDPISEHNRLYWYRQTLGQGPEFLTYFQNEAQLEKSRLLSDRFSAERPKGSFSTLEIQRTEQGDSAMYLCASSFAGGSNEQFFGPGTRLTVL.

The gene calls are TRBV3-1 (or the pseudogene TRBV3-2) and TRBJ2-1, with D unresolved. The V end was cut by 4 bases, the J end by 6 bases, with 10 bases between. The CDR3 covers 13 residues. CDR1 is LGHDT, CDR2 YNNKEL, per germline (reference sequence). CDR3 DNA: TGTGCCAGCAGCCCCTCCGGAGTCAATGAGCAGTTCTTC. It encodes CASSPSGVNEQFF.

The chain carries TRBV5-1 and TRBJ1-1; no definite D call. This CDR3 comprises 14 residues. Germline lookup yields CDR1 SGHRS and CDR2 YFSETQ. Trimming cost V 2 bases and J 4 bases, with 12 bases left between them. The CDR3 coding sequence is TGCGCCAGCAGCTTCGGGGTAGAGGGCACTGAAGCTTTCTTT. It is translated as CASSFGVEGTEAFF.

This clone came up a few times. The V call is TRBV5-1, the J call TRBJ1-2, with 7 bases that match TRBD1. Germline lookup yields CDR1 SGHRS and CDR2 YFSETQ. The CDR3 loop spans 18 amino acids. V trimming: 3 bases; J trimming: 1 base; junction bases outside the gene matches: 15. The chain's CDR3 is CASSSTLGQTEGNYGYTF. The CDR3 DNA is TGCGCCAGCAGCTCAACACTGGGACAGACAGAGGGTAACTATGGCTACACCTTC.

CDR3 sequence reads: CASSPDYDEQYV. The DNA for the CDR3 is TGTGCCAGCAGCCCTGACTACGACGAGCAGTACGTC. This sequence joins TRBV7-9 and TRBJ2-7, with D maybe TRBD2 (5 bases). CDR3 length: 12 amino acids. Trimming left V 5 bases short and J 5 bases short, with 10 bases between. Per the germline V gene, CDR1 is SEHNR and CDR2 is FQNEAQ (reference sequence).

This chain joins TRBV7-2 and TRBJ1-2, with a possible D match to TRBD1 (6 bases). This CDR3 comprises 15 residues. Trimming cost V 0 bases and J 8 bases, with 16 bases left between them. Germline lookup yields CDR1 SGHTA and CDR2 FQGNSA. The CDR3, as DNA: TGTGCCAGCAGCTTAGCGCACGGGGGGCGAAGAGGCTACACCTTC. Encoded protein: CASSLAHGGRRGYTF. Full variable domain (remainder filled in from reference TRBV7-2 and TRBJ1-2): GAGVSQSPSNKVTEKGKDVELRCDPISGHTALYWYRQSLGQGLEFLIYFQGNSAPDKSGLPSDRFSAERTGGSVSTLTIQRTQQEDSAVYLCASSLAHGGRRGYTFGSGTRLTVV.

The rearrangement links TRBV9 to TRBJ1-2; tentatively, D is TRBD1 (5 bases). Between the trimmed V and J ends, which lost 4 bases and 3 bases, there was a span of 13 bases. This CDR3 is 14 amino acids long. CDR1 and CDR2 (germline): SGDLS, YYNGEE. The CDR3 protein is CASSPGGEYYGYTF. CDR3 coding DNA: TGTGCCAGCAGCCCGGGGGGGGAGTACTATGGCTACACCTTC. Combining the CDR3 with reference TRBV9 and TRBJ1-2 gives the whole variable domain DSGVTQTPKHLITATGQRVTLRCSPRSGDLSVYWYQQSLDQGLQFLIQYYNGEERAKGNILERFSAQQFPDLHSELNLSSLELGDSALYFCASSPGGEYYGYTFGSGTRLTVV.

The chain has TRBV27 and TRBJ1-6; D gene ambiguous. CDR1 MNHEY and CDR2 SMNVEV come from the germline V gene (reference sequence). This CDR3 comprises 18 residues. Trimming shortened V by 5 bases and J by 4 bases, and 21 bases separated the two germline ends. The CDR3 DNA reads as TGTGCCAGCAGTCCATTTACTCCCTCCCGCGATTATAATTCACCCCTCCACTTT. Amino acid sequence: CASSPFTPSRDYNSPLHF.

J is TRBJ1-4 and V is TRBV18; TRBD1 aligns across 8 bases. CDR1 and CDR2 (germline): KGHSH, LQKENI. V was pared by 8 bases and J by 7 bases, with 6 bases of the junction left unmatched. This CDR3 region has 13 residues. The CDR3 region has the DNA TGTGCCAGCACCAGGGGGCGCGGTGAAAAACTGTTTTTT. Translation: CASTRGRGEKLFF.

The rearrangement links TRBV12-3 or TRBV12-4 to TRBJ2-7; D gene uncertain. The V end was cut by 3 bases, the J end by 4 bases, with 7 bases between. The CDR3 loop spans 12 amino acids. DNA of the CDR3: TGTGCCAGCAGTTTCGGTAAATACGAGCAGTACTTC. This encodes CASSFGKYEQYF.

The chain has TRBV6-5 and TRBJ1-4; 8 positions agree with TRBD1. The CDR3 is made up of 14 amino acids. Trimming at V came to 4 bases and at J to 6 bases, leaving 4 bases not matched to a gene. Germline lookup yields CDR1 MNHEY and CDR2 SVGAGI. The CDR3 sequence is CASSSGTGYEKLFF. The CDR3 bases are TGTGCCAGCAGTTCGGGGACAGGATATGAAAAACTGTTTTTT.

This clone has a handful of counts. CDR3: CASSPRERGQGGADTQYF. The CDR3 bases are TGTGCCAGCAGCCCCAGGGAACGGGGACAGGGGGGGGCGGATACGCAGTATTTT. The gene calls are TRBV9 and TRBJ2-3; 11 positions match TRBD1. The ends lost 4 bases at V and 6 bases at J; junction bases unmatched: 16. CDR1 and CDR2 from the germline V gene are SGDLS and YYNGEE. The CDR3 length is 18 residues.

CDR3 sequence reads: CASSYSIRGSTEAFF. DNA of the CDR3: TGTGCCAGCAGTTACTCCATCCGGGGGAGCACTGAAGCTTTCTTT. V usage is TRBV6-5 and J usage is TRBJ1-1; a weak D match, TRBD1 (5 bases). Germline CDR1 is MNHEY and CDR2 is SVGAGI. The V and J ends lost 0 bases and 4 bases respectively, with 12 bases between them. CDR3 size: 15 residues.

This rearrangement joins TRBV11-2 to TRBJ2-2, with 7 nucleotides matching TRBD1. The CDR3 covers 16 residues. Germline values: CDR1 SGHAT, CDR2 FQNNGV. Trimming at V came to 4 bases and at J to 4 bases, leaving 9 bases not matched to a gene. The CDR3 sequence: CASSSEWTGGTGELFF. The DNA for the CDR3 is TGTGCCAGCAGCTCCGAATGGACAGGTGGCACCGGGGAGCTGTTTTTT.

The rearrangement links TRBV5-1 to TRBJ2-7; D remains unclear. Germline assignment: CDR1 SGHRS and CDR2 YFSETQ. V lost 5 bases to trimming and J lost 3 bases, with 12 bases between them. CDR3 length: 13 residues. In DNA form, the CDR3 reads TGCGCCAGCAGGATTGAGAGAAACTACGAGCAGTACTTC. Protein: CASRIERNYEQYF.

The sample holds one count of this clone. This chain joins TRBV5-1 and TRBJ1-6; 9 nucleotides align to TRBD1. The CDR3 length is 15 residues. Germline CDR1 SGHRS, CDR2 YFSETQ. Trimming at V came to 3 bases and at J to 9 bases, leaving 7 bases not matched to a gene. CDR3 nucleotide sequence: TGCGCCAGCAGCTCCGTTACAGGGGGCGGTTCACCCCTCCACTTT. It encodes CASSSVTGGGSPLHF.

This clone was counted between two and nine times. The J gene is TRBJ2-5, the V gene TRBV20-1, with D hard to call. This CDR3 is 11 amino acids long. V gave up 6 bases and J gave up 0 bases, with 5 bases separating them. The germline gives CDR1 DFQATT, CDR2 SNEGSKA (reference sequence). CDR3 amino acids: CSAEYQETQYF. CDR3 sequence (DNA): TGCAGTGCCGAGTACCAAGAGACCCAGTACTTC.

The V and J genes are TRBV3-1 (or the pseudogene TRBV3-2) and TRBJ2-5; no clear D. From germline, CDR1 is LGHDT and CDR2 YNNKEL (reference sequence). Trimming left V 6 bases short and J 1 base short, with 9 bases between. This CDR3 contains 13 residues. The CDR3 region has the DNA TGTGCCAGCAGGGCTAGAGGCCAAGAGACCCAGTACTTC. It encodes CASRARGQETQYF.

The V gene is TRBV6-2 or TRBV6-3, the J gene TRBJ2-7; 8 nucleotides match TRBD2. Germline V CDR1 and CDR2: MNHEY, SVGEGT. This CDR3 region has 15 residues. V shed 2 bases and J 2 bases; nucleotides not matched to a gene: 5. CDR3 loop: CASSYLGGGTYEQYF. Written as DNA, the CDR3 is TGTGCCAGCAGTTACCTCGGCGGGGGGACCTACGAGCAGTACTTC.